The source of this T cell receptor (beta chain) is a study of cytomegalovirus exposure and HLA in healthy donors (dated by TCRdb to 2015 to 2018). Regarding the complete study: The roughly 670 repertoires of the first cohort and the 120 validation repertoires were produced on the same platform, according to a later analysis. The aim of the study was to test whether cataloging public T cell receptors could identify signatures of past pathogen exposure. To predict cytomegalovirus infection status, the study brought together high-throughput TCR immunosequencing, statistical association of individual TCRs with disease status, and machine learning. In addition to the first cohort of 650 to 750 subjects, a separate validation cohort of around 110 different subjects was used. Study-wide conclusions, independent of this receptor: A later analysis had no HLA typing for the validation cohort, so co-occurrence there was scored across all 130 or so repertoires. The classifier was reported to diagnose cytomegalovirus status with high specificity and sensitivity in both the original cohort and the validation cohort. The authors suggested that the approach could potentially be extended to other disease states and immunological phenotypes. Of the cluster scores, 85% to 95% were above 0 in a later analysis, which found that TCRs clustered in the first cohort also tended to co-occur in the 120 or so validation repertoires. Most TCR sequences were observed very rarely across donors, whereas some public TCRs were present in many individuals. A total of around 150 TCR beta chains were listed by the study as associated with cytomegalovirus. In vitro tests confirmed that a few of the cytomegalovirus-associated TCR beta chains recognize cytomegalovirus antigens.

The library was obtained by the immunoSEQ multiplex PCR assay. The authors' pipeline ran thus. To diagnose cytomegalovirus status from the catalog of TCR beta chain sequences, a statistical classification framework was built. Sourced from immuneACCESS, this table was stored by TCRdb with only in-frame sequences that have V and J called. A share of the clones is absent; for the studies checked, an unresolved V gene accounts for under half, and the remainder has no known explanation. V, J and clone size are those of that table, while D and trimming were read from the DNA. Recorded for this sample are 100,000 to 150,000 clones; almost 90% of them occurred a single time. The leading ten clones occupy 1.4% to 1.5% of the sample. The donors were included in the validation cohort of some 120 subjects, a group kept apart from the roughly 680-subject first cohort. Only one count was recorded for this clone. Its antigen is unknown. No per-base quality is available; no much larger clone lies one base away.

From V the trimming removes 7 bases and from J it removes 2 bases, while the gene matches leave 7 bases of the junction unaccounted for. The germline V gene (reference sequence) gives CDR1 as GTSNPN and CDR2 as SVGIG. CDR3 length: 13 amino acids, cysteine to phenylalanine. Of the read, only the CDR3 DNA is kept; its 39 bases are in frame from base 1. The rearrangement joined TRBV30 to TRBJ1-1; TRBD1 matches 7 bases in the middle. The sequenced material came from PBMCs. The sequence was obtained from a man aged 30 to 45 in good health and CMV-seronegative. Here the CDR3 is given as CAYHGTANTEAFF. The sequence in DNA is TGTGCCTACCATGGGACAGCTAACACTGAAGCTTTCTTT.